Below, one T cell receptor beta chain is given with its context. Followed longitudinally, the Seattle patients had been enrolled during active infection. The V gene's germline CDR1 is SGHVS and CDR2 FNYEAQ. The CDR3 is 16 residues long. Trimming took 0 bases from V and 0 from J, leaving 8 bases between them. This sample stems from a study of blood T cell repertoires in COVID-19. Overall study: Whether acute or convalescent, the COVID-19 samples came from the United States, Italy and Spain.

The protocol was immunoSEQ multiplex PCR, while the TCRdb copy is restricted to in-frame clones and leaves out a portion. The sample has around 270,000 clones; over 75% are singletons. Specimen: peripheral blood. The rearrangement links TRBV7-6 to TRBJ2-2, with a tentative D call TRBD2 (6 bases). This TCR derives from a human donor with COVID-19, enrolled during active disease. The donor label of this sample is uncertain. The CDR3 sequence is CASSLAGEANTGELFF. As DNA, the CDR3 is TGTGCCAGCAGCTTAGCTGGGGAGGCGAACACCGGGGAGCTGTTTTTT.